This T cell receptor (beta chain) was captured in a study of post-analysis software for immune sequencing data. Overall study findings and caveats: Elevated frequency relative to controls characterized several TRBV segments in patients, TRBV5-6, TRBV5-1 and TRBV20-1 among them.

This clonotype was seen a few times. Antigen specificity is unknown. The germline V gene encodes CDR1 LGHNA and CDR2 YSLEER. V lost 0 bases to trimming and J lost 9 bases, with 12 bases between them. The CDR3 loop spans 14 amino acids. Prepared TCR beta cDNA libraries contained unique molecular identifiers. TCRdb re-called the PCR reads with MiXCR, one entry per CDR3 protein. The table has 650,000 to 850,000 distinct CDR3 sequences, roughly 50% seen once. J is TRBJ2-1 and V is TRBV4-3; unclear D gene. The source material was blood. The TCR originated in a girl aged 10 to 17 with multiple sclerosis. CDR3 sequence: CASSQDSLWGEQFF. The CDR3 nucleotides are TGCGCCAGCAGCCAAGATTCCCTGTGGGGTGAGCAGTTCTTC.